This T cell receptor beta chain is drawn from a study of T cell responses to AZD1222 COVID-19 vaccine. This CDR3 is 15 amino acids long. Trimming removed 0 bases from V and 4 bases from J, with 9 bases in between. Per germline, CDR1 MGHRA and CDR2 YSYEKL. Libraries were prepared by immunoSEQ multiplex PCR; TCRdb keeps only in-frame clonotypes and omits some of them. Counted here are over 100,000 clones, under 90% occurring once; the ten biggest clones make up about a fifth. Overall study findings and caveats: Breadth and depth of Spike-specific TCRs rose after two AZD1222 doses. Researchers report vaccine-associated CD4 TCRs spanning spike, with dominance at 160-218 and 743-854. All repertoire sampling was performed exclusively after the peak T cell response. A mostly white British donor set with more females was recruited, and clonal diversity was possibly underestimated.

With respect to this clone: As yet, its antigen is unknown.

The chain links TRBV4-1 to TRBJ2-2, with D tentatively TRBD1 or TRBD2 (5 bases each). Sample: peripheral blood, taken on day 0 of AZD1222 vaccination. This clonotype originated in an adult in good health. The chain's CDR3 is CASSQDPGSTGELFF. The CDR3 region has the DNA TGCGCCAGCAGCCAAGACCCAGGGAGCACCGGGGAGCTGTTTTTT.